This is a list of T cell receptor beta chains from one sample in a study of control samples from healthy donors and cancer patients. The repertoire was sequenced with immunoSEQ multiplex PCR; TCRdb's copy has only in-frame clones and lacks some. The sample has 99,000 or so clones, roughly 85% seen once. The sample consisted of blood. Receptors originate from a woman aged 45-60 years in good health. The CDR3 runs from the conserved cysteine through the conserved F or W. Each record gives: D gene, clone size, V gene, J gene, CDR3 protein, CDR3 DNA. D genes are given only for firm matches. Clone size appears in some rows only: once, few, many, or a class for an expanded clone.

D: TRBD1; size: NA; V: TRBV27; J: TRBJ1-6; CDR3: CASQTGLGIYNSPLHF; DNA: TGTGCCAGCCAGACAGGGTTGGGTATTTATAATTCACCCCTCCACTTT
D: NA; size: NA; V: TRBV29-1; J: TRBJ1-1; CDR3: CSVNGNTEAFF; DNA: TGCAGCGTTAATGGGAACACTGAAGCTTTCTTT
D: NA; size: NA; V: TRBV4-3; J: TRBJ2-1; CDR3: CASSQDQTPGSYNEQFF; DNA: TGCGCCAGCAGCCAAGATCAGACACCAGGCTCCTACAATGAGCAGTTCTTC
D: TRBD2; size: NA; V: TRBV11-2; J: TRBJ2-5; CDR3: CASRRTSEETQYF; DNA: TGTGCCAGCAGACGCACTAGCGAGGAGACCCAGTACTTC
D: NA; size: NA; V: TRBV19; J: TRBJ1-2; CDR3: CASTHPGTRGNYGYTF; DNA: TGTGCCAGTACCCATCCCGGGACCAGGGGTAACTATGGCTACACCTTC
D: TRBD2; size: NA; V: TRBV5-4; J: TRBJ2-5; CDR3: CASSSLSGGAYQETQYF; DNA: TGTGCCAGCAGCTCCCTTAGCGGGGGGGCCTATCAAGAGACCCAGTACTTC
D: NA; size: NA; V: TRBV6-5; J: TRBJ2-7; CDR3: CASSFSGAYEQYF; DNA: TGTGCCAGCAGCTTCTCTGGCGCCTACGAGCAGTACTTC
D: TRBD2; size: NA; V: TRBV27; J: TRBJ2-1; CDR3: CASRQGLDNYNEQFF; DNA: TGTGCCAGCCGGCAGGGACTAGACAATTACAATGAGCAGTTCTTC
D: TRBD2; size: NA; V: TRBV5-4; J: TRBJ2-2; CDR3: CASSLPGLAGVTGELFF; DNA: TGTGCCAGCAGCCTACCGGGACTAGCGGGAGTCACCGGGGAGCTGTTTTTT
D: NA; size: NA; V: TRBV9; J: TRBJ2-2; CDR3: CASSVAAATGELFF; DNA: TGTGCCAGCAGCGTAGCAGCGGCTACCGGGGAGCTGTTTTTT
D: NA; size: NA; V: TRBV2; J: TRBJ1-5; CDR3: CASSEDRALSQPQHF; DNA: TGTGCCAGCAGTGAGGATAGGGCGCTGAGTCAGCCCCAGCATTTT
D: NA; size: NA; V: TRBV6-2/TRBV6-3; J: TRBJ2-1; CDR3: CASSYLTGFEQFF; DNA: TGTGCCAGCAGTTACTTGACAGGATTTGAGCAGTTCTTC
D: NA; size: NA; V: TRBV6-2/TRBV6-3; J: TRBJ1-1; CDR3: CASSNFGGGTEAFF; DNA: TGTGCCAGCAGTAACTTCGGGGGGGGCACTGAAGCTTTCTTT
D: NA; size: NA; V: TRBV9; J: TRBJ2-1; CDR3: CASSVAGGVYNEQFF; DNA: TGTGCCAGCAGCGTAGCGGGGGGCGTCTACAATGAGCAGTTCTTC
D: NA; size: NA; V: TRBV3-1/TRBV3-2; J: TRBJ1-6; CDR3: CASRQGKSSPLHF; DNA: TGTGCCAGCAGACAGGGTAAGAGCTCACCCCTCCACTTT
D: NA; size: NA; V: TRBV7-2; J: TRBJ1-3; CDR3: CASSSDSPGSGNTIYF; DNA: TGTGCCAGCAGCTCCGACAGCCCAGGCTCTGGAAACACCATATATTTT
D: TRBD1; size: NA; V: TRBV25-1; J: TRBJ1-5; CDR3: CASSEGGQGIGQPQHF; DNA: TGTGCCAGCAGTGAAGGGGGACAGGGGATAGGGCAGCCCCAGCATTTT
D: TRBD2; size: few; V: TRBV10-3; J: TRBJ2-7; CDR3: CAISEGLGGGNEQYF; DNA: TGTGCCATCAGTGAGGGTTTAGGCGGGGGAAACGAGCAGTACTTC
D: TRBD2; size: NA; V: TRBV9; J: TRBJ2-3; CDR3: CASSATSGGIPLKSTDTQYF; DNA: TGTGCCAGCAGCGCCACTAGCGGGGGGATTCCCTTAAAGAGCACAGATACGCAGTATTTT
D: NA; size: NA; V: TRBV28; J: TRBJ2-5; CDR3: CASRSGPQETQYF; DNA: TGTGCCAGCAGGTCCGGGCCGCAAGAGACCCAGTACTTC
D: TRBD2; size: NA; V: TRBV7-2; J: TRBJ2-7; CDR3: CASSSNPAGGPYEQYF; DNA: TGTGCCAGCAGCTCCAACCCAGCGGGAGGCCCCTACGAGCAGTACTTC
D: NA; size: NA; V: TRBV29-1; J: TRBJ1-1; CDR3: CSGLRRQNTEAFF; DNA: TGCAGCGGGCTCCGTCGGCAGAACACTGAAGCTTTCTTT
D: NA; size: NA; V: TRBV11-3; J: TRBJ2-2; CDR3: CASSLGEWGTGELFF; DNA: TGTGCCAGCAGCCTGGGGGAATGGGGCACCGGGGAGCTGTTTTTT
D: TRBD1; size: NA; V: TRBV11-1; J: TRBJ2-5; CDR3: CASSATAGTGQETQYF; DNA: TGTGCCAGCAGCGCAACGGCCGGGACAGGTCAAGAGACCCAGTACTTC
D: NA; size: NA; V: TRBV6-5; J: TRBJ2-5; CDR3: CASAGQETQYF; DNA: TGTGCCAGCGCAGGCCAAGAGACCCAGTACTTC
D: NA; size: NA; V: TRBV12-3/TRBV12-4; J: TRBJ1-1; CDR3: CASEAVRTEAFF; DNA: TGTGCCAGCGAAGCAGTTAGGACTGAAGCTTTCTTT
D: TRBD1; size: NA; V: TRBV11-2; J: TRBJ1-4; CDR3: CASTSDRDNEKLFF; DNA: TGTGCCAGCACTTCGGACAGGGATAATGAAAAACTGTTTTTT
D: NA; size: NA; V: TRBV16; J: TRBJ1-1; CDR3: CASRLGRDTEAFF; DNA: TGTGCCAGCAGACTAGGGAGAGACACTGAAGCTTTCTTT
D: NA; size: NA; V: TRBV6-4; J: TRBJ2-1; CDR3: CASSDSFGGEGSRNEQFF; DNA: TGTGCCAGCAGTGACTCGTTCGGGGGAGAGGGTTCACGAAATGAGCAGTTCTTC
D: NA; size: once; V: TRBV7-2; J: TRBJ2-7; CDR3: CASSLVSGTYEQYF; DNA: TGTGCCAGCAGCTTAGTATCCGGAACCTACGAGCAGTACTTC
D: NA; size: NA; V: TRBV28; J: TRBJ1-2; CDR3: CASSLGWYGYTF; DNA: TGTGCCAGCAGTCTTGGATGGTATGGCTACACCTTC
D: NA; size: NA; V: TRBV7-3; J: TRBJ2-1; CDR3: CASSLALRHEQFF; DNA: TGTGCCAGCAGCTTAGCGCTCCGACATGAGCAGTTCTTC
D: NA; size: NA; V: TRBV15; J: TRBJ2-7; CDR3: CATSRDRIGRGEQYF; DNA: TGTGCCACCAGCAGAGATCGTATCGGCAGGGGCGAGCAGTACTTC
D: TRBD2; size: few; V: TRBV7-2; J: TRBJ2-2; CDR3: CASSLFSGGANTGELFF; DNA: TGTGCCAGCAGCTTGTTTAGCGGGGGGGCGAACACCGGGGAGCTGTTTTTT
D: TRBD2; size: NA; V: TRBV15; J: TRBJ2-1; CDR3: CATSASGIYNEQFF; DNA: TGTGCCACCAGCGCTAGCGGGATCTACAATGAGCAGTTCTTC
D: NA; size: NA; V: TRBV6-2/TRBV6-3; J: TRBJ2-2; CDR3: CASSFLENTGELFF; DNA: TGTGCCAGCAGTTTCCTGGAAAACACCGGGGAGCTGTTTTTT
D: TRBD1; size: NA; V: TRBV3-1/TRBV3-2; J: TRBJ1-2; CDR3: CASSQDTGVNYGYTF; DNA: TGTGCCAGCAGCCAAGATACAGGGGTAAACTATGGCTACACCTTC
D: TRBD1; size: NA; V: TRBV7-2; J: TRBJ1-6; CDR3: CASSLRWGQGTEDSPLHF; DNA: TGTGCCAGCAGCTTAAGGTGGGGACAGGGAACAGAAGATTCACCCCTCCACTTT
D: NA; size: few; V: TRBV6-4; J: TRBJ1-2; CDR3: CASSAGANYGYTF; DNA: TGTGCCAGCAGTGCTGGAGCTAACTATGGCTACACCTTC
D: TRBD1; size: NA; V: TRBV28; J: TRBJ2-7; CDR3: CASRKQGVADEQYF; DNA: TGTGCCAGCAGGAAACAGGGGGTCGCGGATGAGCAGTACTTC
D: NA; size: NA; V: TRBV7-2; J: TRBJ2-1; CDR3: CASSVKRAEQFF; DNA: TGTGCCAGCAGTGTAAAAAGGGCTGAGCAGTTCTTC
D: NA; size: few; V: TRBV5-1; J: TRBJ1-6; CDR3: CASSLMTGPYNSPLHF; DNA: TGCGCCAGCAGCCTTATGACAGGACCCTATAATTCACCCCTCCACTTT
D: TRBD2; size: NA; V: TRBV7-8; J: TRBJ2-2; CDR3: CASSQITSAGGAGGGELFF; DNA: TGTGCCAGCAGCCAAATAACCTCAGCGGGAGGGGCGGGCGGCGGGGAGCTGTTTTTT
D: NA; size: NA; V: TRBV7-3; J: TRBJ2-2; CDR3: CASSSGAPLLSTGELFF; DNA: TGTGCCAGCAGCTCGGGAGCGCCACTGTTAAGTACCGGGGAGCTGTTTTTT
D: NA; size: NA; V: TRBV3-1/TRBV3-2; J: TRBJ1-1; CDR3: CASSGSPSGNTEAFF; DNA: TGTGCCAGCAGCGGGAGCCCTTCTGGGAACACTGAAGCTTTCTTT
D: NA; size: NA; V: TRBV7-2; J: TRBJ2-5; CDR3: CASSLIREETQYF; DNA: TGTGCCAGCAGCTTAATAAGGGAAGAGACCCAGTACTTC
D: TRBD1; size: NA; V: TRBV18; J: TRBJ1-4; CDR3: CASQGTGDEKLFF; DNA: TGTGCCAGCCAGGGGACAGGGGATGAAAAACTGTTTTTT
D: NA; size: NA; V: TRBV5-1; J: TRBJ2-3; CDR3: CATRDGTDTQYF; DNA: TGCGCCACCCGGGACGGGACAGATACGCAGTATTTT
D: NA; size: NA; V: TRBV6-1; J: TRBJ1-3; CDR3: CASSEPGWMAGNTIYF; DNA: TGTGCCAGCAGTGAACCTGGCTGGATGGCTGGAAACACCATATATTTT
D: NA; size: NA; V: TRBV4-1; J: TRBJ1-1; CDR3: CASSQDPRGITAFF; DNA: TGCGCCAGCAGCCAAGATCCCAGAGGGATAACAGCTTTCTTT
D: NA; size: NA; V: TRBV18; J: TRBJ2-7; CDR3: CASSPMMVGKGIYEQYF; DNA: TGTGCCAGCTCACCAATGATGGTGGGGAAAGGTATCTACGAGCAGTACTTC
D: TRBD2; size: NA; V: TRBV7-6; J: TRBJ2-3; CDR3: CASSLTSGGVTDTQYF; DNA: TGTGCCAGCAGCTTAACTAGCGGGGGGGTGACAGATACGCAGTATTTT
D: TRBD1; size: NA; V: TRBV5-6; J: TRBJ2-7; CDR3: CASRQTGGPYEQYF; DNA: TGTGCCAGCAGGCAGACAGGGGGCCCCTACGAGCAGTACTTC
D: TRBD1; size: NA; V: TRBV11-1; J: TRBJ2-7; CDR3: CASSLGQGVVREQYF; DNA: TGTGCCAGCAGCCTGGGACAGGGCGTAGTGAGGGAGCAGTACTTC
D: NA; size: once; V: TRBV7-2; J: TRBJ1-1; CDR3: CASSSSPNTEAFF; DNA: TGTGCCAGCAGCTCGAGCCCGAACACTGAAGCTTTCTTT